Presented here are 30 T cell receptor beta chains from one specimen sequenced in a study of vaccination and CD4 T cells after COVID-19. An Oncomine TCR Beta short-read assay was used to sequence the DNA from cultured CD4+ T cells. MiXCR, run by TCRdb on the PCR reads, gives a single entry per CDR3 protein. The top ten hold 4.1% of the sample, which has 20,000 to 30,000 distinct CDR3 sequences, 40% to 55% seen once. Their antigens are not known. Documented time point: late sampling 161 to 241 days after vaccination in a few convalescent patients. Treatment here: approximately 9-day PBMC culture with coronavirus spike peptide pools or control peptides (ViraFEST assay). Sequencing was performed on CD4+ T cells from blood, cultured in vitro, taken about 7 months after SARS-CoV-2 vaccination. These receptors came from a human donor who had recovered from COVID-19.

V usage is TRBV28 and J usage is TRBJ2-7; D perhaps matches TRBD2 (5 bases). The germline V gene encodes CDR1 MDHEN and CDR2 SYDVKM. V lost 4 bases and J lost 4, with 11 bases in between. The CDR3 covers 13 residues. Written as DNA, the CDR3 is TGTGCCAGCAGTTCCCCGGGGTTTTACGAGCAGTACTTC. Protein: CASSSPGFYEQYF.

This clonotype has more than one count but fewer than ten. The chain uses TRBV15 and TRBJ2-5; perhaps TRBD2 as D (6 bases). This CDR3 region has 14 residues. V was trimmed by 3 bases and J by 4 bases, leaving 12 bases between them. The germline gives CDR1 LNHNV, CDR2 YYDKDF (reference sequence). The CDR3 bases are TGTGCCACCAGCAGCCCGGGGGTGGGAGAGACCCAGTACTTC. This sequence encodes CATSSPGVGETQYF.

The V call is TRBV28, the J call TRBJ2-1; D not certain. V gave up 6 bases and J gave up 5 bases, with 8 bases separating them. The CDR3 extends over 12 amino acids. Germline V CDR1 and CDR2: MDHEN, SYDVKM. CDR3 residues: CASRILNNEQFF. The CDR3 DNA sequence: TGTGCCAGCAGGATCCTCAACAATGAGCAGTTCTTC. Looking up the rest from reference TRBV28 and TRBJ2-1 gives the full variable domain: DVKVTQSSRYLVKRTGEKVFLECVQDMDHENMFWYRQDPGLGLRLIYFSYDVKMKEKGDIPEGYSVSREKKERFSLILESASTNQTSMYLCASRILNNEQFFGPGTRLTVL.

This chain uses TRBV29-1 with TRBJ2-5; D is perhaps TRBD2 (6 bases). The CDR3 is 12 residues long. The germline V and J ends were trimmed by 4 bases and 5 bases, with 11 bases remaining between them. The germline V gene has CDR1 SQVTM and CDR2 ANQGSEA. The CDR3 DNA follows: TGCAGCGTTGGACGGGAGTACGAGACCCAGTACTTC. Translated: CSVGREYETQYF.

V and J are TRBV19 and TRBJ1-5, with D possibly TRBD1 on 5 matching bases. The V end was cut by 6 bases, the J end by 5 bases, with 11 bases between. There are 13 residues in the CDR3. Germline CDR1 and CDR2: LNHDA and SQIVND (reference sequence). The CDR3 reads CASSVEGHQPQHF. The CDR3 DNA sequence: TGTGCCAGTAGCGTAGAGGGGCATCAGCCCCAGCATTTT.

This clonotype was seen only a few times. The rearrangement links TRBV11-1 to TRBJ2-5; D remains ambiguous. The germline CDR1 and CDR2 sequences are SGHAT and FQDESV (reference sequence). The CDR3 spans 16 residues. V was shortened by 0 bases and J by 1 base, with 12 bases between the two germline ends. CDR3 nucleotides: TGTGCCAGCAGCTTAGCGGGTAGAAACCTCCAAGAGACCCAGTACTTC. Protein product: CASSLAGRNLQETQYF.

The V and J genes are TRBV10-3 and TRBJ2-1, with TRBD2 matching 8 bases. Per germline, CDR1 ENHRY and CDR2 SYGVKD. The CDR3 has 13 residues. With V trimmed by 3 bases and J by 6 bases, 1 base remained unmatched. The CDR3 DNA reads as TGTGCCATCAGTGATGGGACTAGCAATGAGCAGTTCTTC. Amino acids: CAISDGTSNEQFF.

A few counts support this clonotype. This chain links TRBV20-1 with TRBJ1-5; D ambiguous. CDR1 DFQATT and CDR2 SNEGSKA come from the germline V gene (reference sequence). The CDR3 spans 13 residues. V was trimmed by 5 bases and J by 0 bases, leaving 8 bases between them. The DNA for the CDR3 is TGCAGTGCTCCCGGGGTTAGCAATCAGCCCCAGCATTTT. This gives the protein CSAPGVSNQPQHF.

This chain joins TRBV6-5 and TRBJ2-5; 11 bases align to TRBD2. This CDR3 contains 15 residues. Germline lookup yields CDR1 MNHEY and CDR2 SVGAGI. With 2 bases clipped from V and 4 bases from J, the junction kept 3 bases outside the gene matches. DNA for the CDR3: TGTGCCAGCAGTTACACTAGCGGGAGTGGAGAGACCCAGTACTTC. Translation gives CASSYTSGSGETQYF.

The chain couples TRBV7-9 to TRBJ2-7; no firm D call. V was pared by 5 bases and J by 6 bases, with 14 bases between. The CDR3 has 13 amino acids. Germline V gives CDR1 SEHNR, CDR2 FQNEAQ (reference sequence). The CDR3 DNA reads TGTGCCAGCAGCCACGATGCTTTGCGCGAGCAGTACTTC. Protein sequence: CASSHDALREQYF.

This clonotype was seen a single time. At one end the junction does not follow the germline gene, possibly because of a read error. CDR3 coding DNA: TGTGCCAGCAGTGAGCGGCAGCACTACGGGCAGTACTTC. The encoded protein is CASSERQHYGQYF. The V call is TRBV2, the J call TRBJ2-7; no definite D call. The CDR3 totals 13 residues. Germline V lookup: CDR1 SNHLY, CDR2 FYNNEI.

This clonotype was seen a few times. This chain uses TRBV27 with TRBJ1-2; TRBD1 agrees at 7 bases. Germline values: CDR1 MNHEY, CDR2 SMNVEV (reference sequence). This CDR3 is built from 15 residues. V was pared by 6 bases and J by 4 bases, with 11 bases of the junction left unmatched. CDR3 residues: CASSLTRGWGYGYTF. In nucleotides, the CDR3 is TGTGCCAGCAGCTTAACCAGGGGGTGGGGCTATGGCTACACCTTC.

The J gene is TRBJ2-5, the V gene TRBV29-1; unclear D gene. Germline CDR1 is SQVTM and CDR2 is ANQGSEA. This CDR3 has 13 amino acids. Trimming left V 4 bases short and J 1 base short, with 10 bases between. CDR3 nucleotides: TGCAGCGTTGCCCGCACCCGCCAAGAGACCCAGTACTTC. It is translated as CSVARTRQETQYF.

This chain links TRBV20-1 with TRBJ2-1; no reliable D call. Trimming shortened V by 7 bases and J by 5 bases, and 15 bases separated the two germline ends. Germline V lookup: CDR1 DFQATT, CDR2 SNEGSKA (reference sequence). The CDR3 is 13 residues long. CDR3: CSVNGFNDNEQFF. CDR3 in DNA: TGCAGTGTTAACGGGTTTAACGACAATGAGCAGTTCTTC.

The chain uses TRBV5-4 and TRBJ2-7; TRBD2 matches 9 bases. This CDR3 region has 14 residues. The J segment lost 0 bases and the V segment lost 4 bases, leaving 2 bases of the junction unmatched. CDR1 is SGHNT, CDR2 YYREEE, per germline (reference sequence). For the CDR3, the DNA is TGTGCCAGCAGCCGTAGCGGGAGCTCCTACGAGCAGTACTTC. Translated, it gives CASSRSGSSYEQYF. Based on the CDR3 plus reference TRBV5-4 and TRBJ2-7, the full variable domain is ETGVTQSPTHLIKTRGQQVTLRCSSQSGHNTVSWYQQALGQGPQFIFQYYREEENGRGNFPPRFSGLQFPNYSSELNVNALELDDSALYLCASSRSGSSYEQYFGPGTRLTVT.

The V call is TRBV6-5, the J call TRBJ1-2, with D unclear. The CDR3 runs 14 residues. The ends were cut back, 0 bases at V and 2 bases at J, with 7 bases in the middle. The V gene's germline CDR1 is MNHEY and CDR2 SVGAGI. CDR3 amino acids: CASSYSGRNYGYTF. In DNA, the CDR3 is TGTGCCAGCAGTTACTCTGGACGGAACTATGGCTACACCTTC.

This clonotype occurred a few times. In nucleotides, the CDR3 is TGTGCCAGCAGCTTGGGCGGACAGGGCCGGATCACTGAAGCTTTCTTT. The encoded protein is CASSLGGQGRITEAFF. The J gene is TRBJ1-1, the V gene TRBV5-4, with TRBD1 identical over 8 bases. V lost 0 bases, J lost 4 bases, and 8 bases stayed unmatched. There are 16 residues in the CDR3. Germline CDR1 and CDR2: SGHNT and YYREEE (reference sequence). The variable domain in full, completed from reference TRBV5-4 and TRBJ1-1, reads ETGVTQSPTHLIKTRGQQVTLRCSSQSGHNTVSWYQQALGQGPQFIFQYYREEENGRGNFPPRFSGLQFPNYSSELNVNALELDDSALYLCASSLGGQGRITEAFFGQGTRLTVV.

The table lists this clonotype with a few counts. The chain links TRBV28 to TRBJ2-7, with 14 positions matching TRBD2. J gave up 3 bases and V 3 bases, and 7 bases lay outside the gene matches. This CDR3 is built from 17 residues. From germline, CDR1 is MDHEN and CDR2 SYDVKM. The DNA for the CDR3 is TGTGCCAGCAGTTTGGGGGGACTAGCGGGAGTGGGCTACGAGCAGTACTTC. It encodes CASSLGGLAGVGYEQYF.

The chain uses TRBV10-3 and TRBJ2-7, with D unresolved. This CDR3 contains 13 residues. The V gene's germline CDR1 is ENHRY and CDR2 SYGVKD. With 11 bases removed from V and 5 bases from J, the gap between germline ends came to 19 bases. In nucleotides, the CDR3 is TGTGCCCCCGGACCGGTAAGATTAGACGAGCAGTACTTC. Translated, it gives CAPGPVRLDEQYF.

V usage is TRBV27 and J usage is TRBJ2-7; TRBD1 or TRBD2 may be the D gene (6 bases each). V was shortened by 1 base and J by 3 bases, with 19 bases between the two germline ends. The CDR3 covers 17 residues. Looked up from germline, CDR1 is MNHEY and CDR2 is SMNVEV (reference sequence). The CDR3: CASSLFNGRGRDYEQYF. CDR3 DNA sequence: TGTGCCAGCAGTTTATTCAATGGACGGGGGCGGGACTACGAGCAGTACTTC.

The chain uses TRBV20-1 and TRBJ2-3, with D perhaps matching TRBD1 (5 bases). Per germline, CDR1 DFQATT and CDR2 SNEGSKA (reference sequence). V gave up 6 bases and J gave up 2 bases, with 18 bases separating them. This CDR3 contains 15 residues. The CDR3 protein is CSAPARADDTDTQYF. CDR3 bases: TGCAGTGCCCCGGCCAGGGCCGATGACACAGATACGCAGTATTTT.

V and J are TRBV10-1 and TRBJ2-5; D could derive from TRBD1 or TRBD2 (5 bases each). This CDR3 spans 13 amino acids. The germline CDR1 and CDR2 sequences are WNHNN and SYGVQD (reference sequence). V was trimmed by 4 bases and J by 4 bases, leaving 10 bases between them. Written as DNA, the CDR3 is TGCGCCAGCAGTGGGGGGATTACAGAGACCCAGTACTTC. This codes for CASSGGITETQYF.

The chain joins TRBV4-3 to TRBJ1-2; perhaps TRBD1 as D (5 bases). Germline V gene data show CDR1 as LGHNA and CDR2 as YSLEER. The CDR3 has 14 residues. V was clipped by 0 bases and J by 8 bases, with 13 bases between them. The CDR3 region is CASSQEVRGVGYTF. Here the CDR3 DNA reads TGCGCCAGCAGCCAAGAAGTTCGAGGGGTCGGCTACACCTTC.

This clonotype qualifies as medium-sized. The chain uses TRBV6-1 and TRBJ2-1; 8 nucleotides match TRBD1. The CDR3 sequence is 14 residues long. Germline assignment: CDR1 MNHNS and CDR2 SASEGT. With V trimmed by 5 bases and J by 4 bases, 4 bases remained unmatched. The DNA for the CDR3 is TGTGCCAGCAGTACGGGACAGGAGTACAATGAGCAGTTCTTC. Its translation is CASSTGQEYNEQFF.

The genes are TRBV19 and TRBJ1-5, with D hard to call. CDR1 and CDR2 from the germline V gene are LNHDA and SQIVND (reference sequence). The CDR3 consists of 12 residues. V was cut by 7 bases and J by 11 bases, with 15 bases left in between. The CDR3 protein is CASTIGFRAQHF. The CDR3 DNA reads as TGTGCCAGTACCATCGGTTTTAGGGCCCAGCATTTT.

This clonotype has a handful of counts. The J gene is TRBJ1-6, the V gene TRBV6-1; 7 bases map to TRBD1. After removal of 4 bases from V and 2 bases from J, the junction contained 11 bases not matched to a gene. CDR3 length: 18 amino acids. Germline CDR1 MNHNS, CDR2 SASEGT. The CDR3 DNA follows: TGTGCCAGCAGTGCCCGATCGGACAGGCGGCCCTATAATTCACCCCTCCACTTT. As protein: CASSARSDRRPYNSPLHF.

This clonotype occurred a few times. The chain recombines TRBV28 with TRBJ1-6, with D unresolved. Germline V gene lookup returns CDR1 MDHEN and CDR2 SYDVKM. The CDR3 totals 14 residues. Trimming took 8 bases from V and 8 from J, leaving 16 bases between them. This CDR3 reads CASLRTASYSPLHF. Here the CDR3 DNA reads TGTGCCAGCCTAAGAACAGCTTCTTATTCACCCCTCCACTTT.

This chain uses TRBV6-5 with TRBJ1-2, with D tentatively TRBD1 (5 bases). V lost 2 bases and J lost 6, with 13 bases in between. The CDR3 spans 14 residues. Germline CDR1 and CDR2: MNHEY and SVGAGI. Here the CDR3 DNA reads TGTGCCAGCAGTTACGCGGGGGGGTTGGATGGCTACACCTTC. Its translation: CASSYAGGLDGYTF.

This clonotype was picked up a small number of times. The chain employs TRBV20-1 and TRBJ1-5, with unresolved D. Deletions cut 0 bases from V and 0 bases from J, with 6 bases between. Germline V gene data show CDR1 as DFQATT and CDR2 as SNEGSKA (reference sequence). CDR3 size: 14 residues. The CDR3 loop is CSARDIYSNQPQHF. The CDR3 bases are TGCAGTGCTAGAGATATATATAGCAATCAGCCCCAGCATTTT.

This chain connects TRBV7-8 to TRBJ2-7; D may be TRBD1 (6 bases). This CDR3 contains 14 residues. V gave up 1 base and J gave up 5 bases, with 12 bases separating them. Germline V gives CDR1 SGHVS, CDR2 FQNEAQ. The chain's CDR3 is CASSLDRVKDEQYF. CDR3 bases: TGTGCCAGCAGCTTAGACAGGGTGAAAGACGAGCAGTACTTC.